The rows below give T cell receptor beta chains drawn from one sample of a study of blood T cell repertoires in COVID-19. Profiled with immunoSEQ multiplex PCR; TCRdb holds only in-frame clones, not every one. The table lists about 260,000 clones, 80% to 90% of them singletons. The sample taken for sequencing was PBMCs or T cells enriched from blood (not recorded which). The receptors come from a young woman who had recovered from COVID-19. The CDR3 runs from the conserved cysteine through the conserved F or W. A D gene is named only where the DNA matches it firmly. Clone size, where shown, is once, few, many, or a class for clones that have expanded.

TRBJ2-1	TRBD2	-	TRBV5-5	CASKWRGALGSYNEQFF	TGTGCCAGCAAATGGCGGGGGGCCTTGGGATCCTACAATGAGCAGTTCTTC
TRBJ2-3	TRBD1	-	TRBV5-1	CASHPGQNTDTQYF	TGCGCCAGCCATCCGGGACAGAACACAGATACGCAGTATTTT
TRBJ2-2	TRBD1	-	TRBV6-5	CASSYFDRVNTGELFF	TGTGCCAGCAGTTACTTTGACAGGGTAAACACCGGGGAGCTGTTTTTT
TRBJ2-5	-	-	TRBV10-1	CASICPSECQETQYF	TGCGCCAGCATTTGTCCTAGCGAATGCCAAGAGACCCAGTACTTC
TRBJ1-5	-	-	TRBV7-9	CASSLDGGPQHF	TGTGCCAGCAGCTTGGACGGGGGGCCCCAGCATTTT
TRBJ1-3	-	-	TRBV2	CASSVGQSSGNTIYF	TGTGCCAGCAGTGTGGGACAATCCTCTGGAAACACCATATATTTT
TRBJ1-5	TRBD1	-	TRBV19	CASSIQDRVDNQPQHF	TGTGCCAGTAGTATCCAGGACAGGGTGGACAATCAGCCCCAGCATTTT
TRBJ2-1	-	-	TRBV11-3	CASSLGAGDNEQFF	TGTGCCAGCAGCTTGGGGGCAGGAGACAATGAGCAGTTCTTC
TRBJ2-1	TRBD1	-	TRBV28	CASSAWGTGGYNEQFF	TGTGCCAGCAGTGCCTGGGGGACAGGGGGCTACAATGAGCAGTTCTTC
TRBJ2-7	-	-	TRBV21-1	CASSKRDRITYEQYF	TGTGCCAGCAGCAAAAGGGACAGGATTACCTACGAGCAGTACTTC
TRBJ2-5	TRBD1	-	TRBV27	CASSVWTGDTLKTQYF	TGTGCCAGCAGTGTCTGGACAGGGGACACGTTGAAGACCCAGTACTTC
TRBJ2-7	TRBD1	few	TRBV2	CASSDLGQVNYEQYF	TGTGCCAGCAGTGATCTGGGACAGGTCAACTACGAGCAGTACTTC
TRBJ1-6	-	-	TRBV20-1	CSASLNSPLHF	TGCAGTGCTAGCCTCAATTCACCCCTCCACTTT
TRBJ1-4	-	-	TRBV7-8	CASSIQGRATNEKLFF	TGTGCCAGCAGCATTCAGGGTCGGGCAACTAATGAAAAACTGTTTTTT
TRBJ1-2	-	-	TRBV2	CASSDTRTGILGYTF	TGTGCCAGCAGTGATACTCGGACTGGGATTTTGGGCTACACCTTC
TRBJ2-7	TRBD2	-	TRBV7-2	CASSATSASYEQYF	TGTGCCAGCAGCGCTACTAGCGCCTCCTACGAGCAGTACTTC
TRBJ1-4	-	-	TRBV5-1	CASSLGSISTNEKLFF	TGCGCCAGCAGCTTGGGGTCTATATCAACTAATGAAAAACTGTTTTTT
TRBJ1-1	TRBD1	-	TRBV5-5	CASSTTGGWGTEAFF	TGTGCCAGCAGCACGACAGGGGGATGGGGCACTGAAGCTTTCTTT
TRBJ1-1	TRBD1	-	TRBV18	CASSLDRVYTEAFF	TGTGCCAGCTCACTAGACAGGGTGTACACTGAAGCTTTCTTT
TRBJ2-3	TRBD2	-	TRBV9	CASSVGGGTTDTQYF	TGTGCCAGCAGCGTAGGGGGAGGGACGACAGATACGCAGTATTTT
TRBJ2-5	-	-	TRBV5-4	CASLGGPAGRETQYF	TGTGCCAGCTTGGGGGGTCCCGCGGGTAGAGAGACCCAGTACTTC
TRBJ2-3	TRBD2	-	TRBV6-1	CASSVSLAGGQDTQYF	TGTGCCAGCAGTGTTTCATTAGCGGGGGGGCAGGATACGCAGTATTTT
TRBJ1-2	TRBD1	-	TRBV2	CASSSSPGQDYGYTF	TGTGCCAGCAGTTCTTCACCGGGACAGGACTATGGCTACACCTTC
TRBJ1-1	-	-	TRBV28	CAPGELNTEAFF	TGTGCCCCCGGGGAATTGAACACTGAAGCTTTCTTT
TRBJ2-3	TRBD2	-	TRBV29-1	CSVVPAGGYTDTQYF	TGCAGCGTTGTGCCAGCGGGGGGATACACAGATACGCAGTATTTT
TRBJ1-5	-	-	TRBV28	CASSLSARAAYSNQPQHF	TGTGCCAGCAGTTTATCGGCGCGGGCCGCCTATAGCAATCAGCCCCAGCATTTT
TRBJ2-5	TRBD1	-	TRBV7-9	CASSRQGRGSQETQYF	TGTGCCAGCAGTCGACAGGGTAGAGGCAGCCAAGAGACCCAGTACTTC
TRBJ2-7	TRBD1	-	TRBV29-1	CSVRTGPQSYEQYF	TGCAGCGTTAGGACAGGTCCCCAATCCTACGAGCAGTACTTC
TRBJ1-1	-	-	TRBV6-4	CASPRCGGMNTEAFF	TGTGCCAGCCCGCGGTGTGGGGGGATGAACACTGAAGCTTTCTTT
TRBJ1-2	-	once	TRBV6-5	CASSLTGDYGYTF	TGTGCCAGCAGCCTCACCGGGGATTATGGCTACACCTTC
TRBJ1-5	-	-	TRBV6-1	CASSEPTGRVSNQPQHF	TGTGCCAGCAGTGAACCCACAGGGAGAGTGAGCAATCAGCCCCAGCATTTT
TRBJ2-2	TRBD1	-	TRBV5-1	CASSLGSGQGATGELFF	TGCGCCAGCAGCTTGGGTTCGGGACAGGGCGCCACCGGGGAGCTGTTTTTT
TRBJ2-1	TRBD1	-	TRBV7-9	CASSHGTGAYNEQFF	TGTGCCAGCAGCCACGGGACAGGGGCGTACAATGAGCAGTTCTTC
TRBJ1-2	-	few	TRBV25-1	CASSEFGGGYGYTF	TGTGCCAGCAGTGAATTCGGGGGGGGCTATGGCTACACCTTC
TRBJ1-2	-	-	TRBV6-5	CASTRGRIYGYTF	TGTGCCAGCACCAGGGGCCGCATTTATGGCTACACCTTC
TRBJ1-3	TRBD1	-	TRBV2	CASSPGTGKGNTIYF	TGTGCCAGCAGCCCCGGGACAGGGAAGGGAAACACCATATATTTT
TRBJ2-1	-	-	TRBV7-2	CASSLASPNEQFF	TGTGCCAGCAGCTTAGCTTCTCCCAATGAGCAGTTCTTC
TRBJ1-6	-	-	TRBV6-1	CASSARPGSYNSPLHF	TGTGCCAGCAGTGCCCGCCCGGGTTCCTATAATTCACCCCTCCACTTT
TRBJ2-7	-	-	TRBV9	CASSVGLDSSYEQYF	TGTGCCAGCAGCGTAGGTTTGGACAGCTCCTACGAGCAGTACTTC
TRBJ1-2	TRBD1	-	TRBV10-1	CASNYRTGGYGYTF	TGCGCCAGCAACTATCGGACAGGGGGCTATGGCTACACCTTC
TRBJ2-5	-	-	TRBV23-1	CASSQSDGIGETQYF	TGCGCCAGCAGTCAATCTGACGGGATAGGGGAGACCCAGTACTTC
TRBJ1-3	TRBD1	-	TRBV18	CASSPMDRAGNTIYF	TGTGCCAGCTCACCTATGGACAGGGCTGGAAACACCATATATTTT
TRBJ1-2	TRBD1	-	TRBV3-1/TRBV3-2	CASSQDNRGYGYTF	TGTGCCAGCAGCCAAGATAACAGGGGCTATGGCTACACCTTC
TRBJ1-1	-	-	TRBV11-2	CASSFQGQAFF	TGTGCCAGCAGCTTCCAGGGTCAAGCTTTCTTT
TRBJ1-2	-	-	TRBV10-3	CAISFLGGSNYGYTF	TGTGCCATCAGTTTCCTCGGGGGATCCAACTATGGCTACACCTTC
TRBJ1-1	TRBD1	-	TRBV19	CASSIVQGETEAFF	TGTGCCAGTAGTATAGTACAGGGGGAGACTGAAGCTTTCTTT
TRBJ2-1	-	-	TRBV4-1	CASSQPDGSYSYNEQFF	TGCGCCAGCAGCCAACCCGATGGCAGTTACTCCTACAATGAGCAGTTCTTC
TRBJ2-3	TRBD1	-	TRBV18	CASSPGTGSTDTQYF	TGTGCCAGCTCACCCGGGACAGGGAGTACAGATACGCAGTATTTT
TRBJ1-1	-	-	TRBV5-1	CASSPGEDSTEAFF	TGCGCCAGCAGCCCTGGTGAGGATAGCACTGAAGCTTTCTTT
TRBJ2-1	TRBD1	-	TRBV5-1	CASSLDLRQGVNNEQFF	TGCGCCAGCAGCTTGGACCTCCGGCAGGGGGTTAACAATGAGCAGTTCTTC
TRBJ2-7	TRBD1	-	TRBV6-5	CASRETGGVMYEQYF	TGTGCCAGCAGGGAGACAGGGGGCGTTATGTACGAGCAGTACTTC
TRBJ2-2	TRBD1	-	TRBV28	CASNIQGRTGELFF	TGTGCCAGCAATATACAGGGGCGCACCGGGGAGCTGTTTTTT
TRBJ2-2	-	-	TRBV11-2	CASSLLERINTGELFF	TGTGCCAGCAGCTTATTGGAGAGGATTAACACCGGGGAGCTGTTTTTT
TRBJ2-1	-	-	TRBV4-1	CASSQRGGGGYNEQFF	TGCGCCAGCAGCCAGAGAGGTGGGGGCGGGTACAATGAGCAGTTCTTC
TRBJ1-2	-	-	TRBV18	CASSPPSRGAGGYTF	TGTGCCAGCTCACCACCTTCAAGGGGCGCAGGTGGCTACACCTTC
TRBJ2-7	TRBD1	-	TRBV18	CASSPSGTGTYEQYF	TGTGCCAGCTCACCATCGGGGACAGGGACCTACGAGCAGTACTTC
TRBJ2-1	-	-	TRBV11-1	CASSWGDRSNEQFF	TGTGCCAGCAGCTGGGGGGACCGCTCCAATGAGCAGTTCTTC
TRBJ1-6	-	-	TRBV6-5	CASSYSIGESPLHF	TGTGCCAGCAGTTACTCGATCGGGGAATCACCCCTCCACTTT
TRBJ2-1	-	once	TRBV5-4	CASSLQTRNNEQFF	TGTGCCAGCAGCCTCCAGACTAGAAACAATGAGCAGTTCTTC
TRBJ1-2	TRBD1	-	TRBV5-1	CASSLGTGANYGYTF	TGCGCCAGCAGCTTGGGGACAGGGGCCAACTATGGCTACACCTTC